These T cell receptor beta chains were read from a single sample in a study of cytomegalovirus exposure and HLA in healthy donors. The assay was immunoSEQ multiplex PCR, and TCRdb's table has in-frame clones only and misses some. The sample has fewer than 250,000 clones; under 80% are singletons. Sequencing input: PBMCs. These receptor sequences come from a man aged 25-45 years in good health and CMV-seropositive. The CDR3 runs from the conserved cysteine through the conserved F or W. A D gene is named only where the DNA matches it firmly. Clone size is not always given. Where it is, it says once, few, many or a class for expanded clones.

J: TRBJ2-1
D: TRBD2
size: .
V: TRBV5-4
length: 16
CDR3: CASSQTSGRTHNEQFF
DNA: TGTGCCAGCAGCCAGACTAGCGGGAGGACCCACAATGAGCAGTTCTTC

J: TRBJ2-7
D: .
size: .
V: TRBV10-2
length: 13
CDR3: CASSVSATGEQYF
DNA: TGCGCCAGCAGTGTTTCAGCGACCGGCGAGCAGTACTTC

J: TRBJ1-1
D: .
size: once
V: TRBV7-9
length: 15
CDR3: CSSSSSRDMNTEAFF
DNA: TGTTCCAGCAGCTCCAGTCGAGACATGAACACTGAAGCTTTCTTT

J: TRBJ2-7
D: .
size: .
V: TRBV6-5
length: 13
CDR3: CASSYSDGGEQYF
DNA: TGTGCCAGCAGTTACTCAGACGGAGGCGAGCAGTACTTC

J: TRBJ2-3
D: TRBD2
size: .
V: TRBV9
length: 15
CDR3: CASSPGGLAPDTQYF
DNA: TGTGCCAGCAGCCCGGGGGGACTAGCTCCAGATACGCAGTATTTT

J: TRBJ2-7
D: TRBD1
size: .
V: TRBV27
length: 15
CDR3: CASSPPGTGVNEQYF
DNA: TGTGCCAGCAGTCCCCCCGGGACAGGGGTGAACGAGCAGTACTTC

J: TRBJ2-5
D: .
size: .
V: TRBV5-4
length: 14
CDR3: CASSLERSPETQYF
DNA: TGTGCCAGCAGCTTGGAGCGGTCCCCTGAGACCCAGTACTTC

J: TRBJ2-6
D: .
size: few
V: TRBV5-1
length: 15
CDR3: CASSSGYSGANVLTF
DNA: TGCGCCAGCAGCTCGGGGTACTCTGGGGCCAACGTCCTGACTTTC

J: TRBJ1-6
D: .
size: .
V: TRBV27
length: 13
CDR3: CASSLEQGRPLHF
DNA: TGTGCCAGCAGTTTGGAGCAGGGGCGTCCCCTCCACTTT

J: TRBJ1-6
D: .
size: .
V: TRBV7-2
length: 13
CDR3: CASSLLDNSPLHF
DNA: TGTGCCAGCAGCTTACTAGATAATTCACCCCTCCACTTT

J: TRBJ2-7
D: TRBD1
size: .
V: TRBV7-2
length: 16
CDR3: CASSRAGTGGTYEQYF
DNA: TGTGCCAGCAGCCGCGCCGGGACAGGGGGAACCTACGAGCAGTACTTC

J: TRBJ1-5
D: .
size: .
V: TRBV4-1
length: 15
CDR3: CASSQDPGGRQPQHF
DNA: TGCGCCAGCAGCCAAGACCCCGGGGGGCGCCAGCCCCAGCATTTT

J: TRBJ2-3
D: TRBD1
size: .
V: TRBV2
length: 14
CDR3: CASSVTGAIDTQYF
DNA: TGTGCCAGCAGTGTCACAGGGGCGATAGATACGCAGTATTTT

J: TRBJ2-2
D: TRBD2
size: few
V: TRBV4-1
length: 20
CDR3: CASSQDGQLAPNTNTGELFF
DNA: TGCGCCAGCAGCCAAGATGGACAACTAGCGCCCAATACGAACACCGGGGAGCTGTTTTTT

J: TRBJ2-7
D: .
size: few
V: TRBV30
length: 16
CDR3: CAWSVAGMAGSYEQYF
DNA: TGTGCCTGGAGTGTAGCCGGGATGGCCGGCTCCTACGAGCAGTACTTC

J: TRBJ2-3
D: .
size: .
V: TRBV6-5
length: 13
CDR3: CASSQGGVATQYF
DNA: TGTGCCAGCAGTCAGGGCGGGGTGGCTACGCAGTATTTT

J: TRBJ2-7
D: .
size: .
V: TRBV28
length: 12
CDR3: CASMPSRYEQYF
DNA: TGTGCCAGCATGCCTAGCCGCTACGAGCAGTACTTC

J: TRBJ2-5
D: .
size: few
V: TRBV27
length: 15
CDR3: CASSSKGFGGGEQYF
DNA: TGTGCCAGCAGTTCGAAAGGGTTCGGAGGGGGGGAGCAGTACTTC

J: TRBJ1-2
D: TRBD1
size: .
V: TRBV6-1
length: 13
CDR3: CASRAGQGYGYTF
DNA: TGTGCCAGCAGAGCGGGACAGGGCTATGGCTACACCTTC

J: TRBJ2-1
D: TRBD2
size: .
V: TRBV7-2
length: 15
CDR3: CASSTRASGIGEQFF
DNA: TGTGCCAGCAGCACAAGGGCTAGCGGGATTGGCGAGCAGTTCTTC

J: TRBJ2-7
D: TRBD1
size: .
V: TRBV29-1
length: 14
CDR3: CSVARTGFEGEQYF
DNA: TGCAGCGTCGCCCGGACAGGGTTCGAGGGCGAGCAGTACTTC

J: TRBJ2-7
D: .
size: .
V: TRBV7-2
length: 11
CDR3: CASSLYYEQYF
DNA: TGTGCCAGCAGCTTATACTACGAGCAGTACTTC

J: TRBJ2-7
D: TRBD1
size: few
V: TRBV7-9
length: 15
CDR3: CASSPNRGRVDEQYF
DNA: TGTGCCAGCAGCCCAAACAGGGGTAGGGTGGACGAGCAGTACTTC

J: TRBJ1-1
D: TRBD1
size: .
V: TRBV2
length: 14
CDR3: CASRKDRAGTEAFF
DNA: TGTGCCAGCAGGAAGGACAGGGCGGGGACTGAAGCTTTCTTT

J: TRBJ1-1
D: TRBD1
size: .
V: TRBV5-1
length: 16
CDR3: CASSPTMTGPPGEAFF
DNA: TGCGCCAGCAGCCCGACGATGACAGGGCCCCCCGGTGAAGCTTTCTTT

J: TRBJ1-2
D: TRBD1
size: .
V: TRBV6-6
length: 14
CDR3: CASSYRGQGDDYTF
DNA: TGTGCCAGCAGTTACAGGGGACAGGGCGACGATTACACCTTC

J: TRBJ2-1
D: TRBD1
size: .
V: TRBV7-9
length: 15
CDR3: CASSEHRGSTNEQFF
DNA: TGTGCCAGCAGCGAACACAGGGGTTCAACGAATGAGCAGTTCTTC

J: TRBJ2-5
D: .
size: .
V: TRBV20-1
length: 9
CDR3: CSAEETQYF
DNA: TGCAGTGCCGAAGAGACCCAGTACTTC

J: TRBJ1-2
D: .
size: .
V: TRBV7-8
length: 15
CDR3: CASSAHGGQGVGYTF
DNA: TGTGCCAGCAGCGCCCACGGGGGGCAGGGTGTTGGCTACACCTTC

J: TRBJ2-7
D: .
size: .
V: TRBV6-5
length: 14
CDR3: CASSYSFGIYEQYF
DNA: TGTGCCAGCAGTTACTCCTTTGGCATCTACGAGCAGTACTTC

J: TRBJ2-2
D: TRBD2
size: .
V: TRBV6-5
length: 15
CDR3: CASSPSGSYTGELFF
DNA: TGTGCCAGCAGTCCCAGCGGGAGTTATACCGGGGAGCTGTTTTTT

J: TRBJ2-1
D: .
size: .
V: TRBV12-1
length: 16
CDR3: CASSSQTSGSYNEQFF
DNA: TGTGCCAGCAGCTCCCAGACTAGCGGGAGTTACAATGAGCAGTTCTTC

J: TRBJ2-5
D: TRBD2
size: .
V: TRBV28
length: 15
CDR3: CASSPRLAGEETQYF
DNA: TGTGCCAGCAGTCCCAGACTAGCGGGAGAAGAGACCCAGTACTTC

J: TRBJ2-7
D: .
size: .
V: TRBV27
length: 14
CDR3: CASSYRSISYEQYF
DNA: TGTGCCAGCAGTTACCGCAGTATATCCTACGAGCAGTACTTC

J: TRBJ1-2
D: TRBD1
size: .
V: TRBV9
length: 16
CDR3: CASSVSRDRGREGYTF
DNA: TGTGCCAGCAGCGTTTCACGGGACAGGGGGCGCGAAGGCTACACCTTC

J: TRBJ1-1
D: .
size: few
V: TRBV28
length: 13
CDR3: CASQSGGNTEAFF
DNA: TGTGCCAGCCAATCCGGAGGGAACACTGAAGCTTTCTTT

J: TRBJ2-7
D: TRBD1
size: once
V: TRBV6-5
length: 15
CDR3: CASSYMGDRSYEQYF
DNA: TGTGCCAGCAGTTATATGGGGGACAGAAGCTACGAGCAGTACTTC

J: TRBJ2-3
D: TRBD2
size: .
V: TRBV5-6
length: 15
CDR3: CASSLRTSGFNTQYF
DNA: TGTGCTAGCAGCCTGCGGACTAGCGGATTTAATACGCAGTATTTT

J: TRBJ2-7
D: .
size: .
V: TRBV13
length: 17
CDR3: CASSLREDRRASYEQYF
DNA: TGTGCCAGCAGCTTAAGGGAGGACAGGAGGGCCTCCTACGAGCAGTACTTC

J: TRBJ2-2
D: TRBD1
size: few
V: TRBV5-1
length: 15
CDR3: CASSPDRGSTGELFF
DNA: TGCGCCAGCAGCCCGGACAGGGGGTCCACCGGGGAGCTGTTTTTT

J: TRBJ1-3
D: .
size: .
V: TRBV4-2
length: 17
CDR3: CASSPEPGVGPGNTIYF
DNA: TGTGCCAGCAGCCCAGAACCAGGGGTGGGGCCTGGAAACACCATATATTTT